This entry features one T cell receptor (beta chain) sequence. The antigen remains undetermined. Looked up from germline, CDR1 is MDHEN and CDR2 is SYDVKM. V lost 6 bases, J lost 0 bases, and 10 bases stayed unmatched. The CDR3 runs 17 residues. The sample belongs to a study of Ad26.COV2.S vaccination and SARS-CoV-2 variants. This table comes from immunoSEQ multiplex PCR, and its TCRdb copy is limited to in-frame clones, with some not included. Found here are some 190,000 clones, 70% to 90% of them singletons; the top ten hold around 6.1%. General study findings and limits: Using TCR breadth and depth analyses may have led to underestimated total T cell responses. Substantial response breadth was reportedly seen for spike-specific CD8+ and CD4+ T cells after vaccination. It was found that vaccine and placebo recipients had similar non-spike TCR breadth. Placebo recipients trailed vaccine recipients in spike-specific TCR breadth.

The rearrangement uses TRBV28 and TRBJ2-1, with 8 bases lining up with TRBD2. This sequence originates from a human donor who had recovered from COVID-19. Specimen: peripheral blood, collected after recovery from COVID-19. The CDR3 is CASSWRGATISYNEQFF. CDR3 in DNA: TGTGCCAGCAGCTGGCGGGGGGCTACCATCTCCTACAATGAGCAGTTCTTC.